This T cell receptor beta chain was profiled in a study of shared clonotypes between healthy human individuals. Between the trimmed V and J ends, which lost 2 bases and 8 bases, there was a span of 17 bases. In germline, CDR1 is SGHRS, CDR2 YFSETQ. The CDR3 totals 15 residues. Here immunoSEQ multiplex PCR was the method, and the copy in TCRdb shows in-frame clones only, minus some. The profile covers about 1 million clones, with about 74% appearing a single time and roughly 1.5% taken by the ten largest. The material sequenced was memory CD4+ T cells sorted from blood. Specified subset: CD45RA-negative fraction. The source is a man between 18 and 35 years old in good health. The V gene is TRBV5-1, the J gene TRBJ2-1; D unresolved. DNA for the CDR3: TGCGCCAGCAGCTTCGGTGCGCACCAGTCAGATGAGCAGTTCTTC. This sequence encodes CASSFGAHQSDEQFF.